This paragraph covers one T cell receptor (beta chain) sequence. What it binds is unknown. V dropped 1 base and J dropped 4 bases, with 10 bases sitting between them. The CDR3 length is 15 residues. Germline values: CDR1 WNHNN, CDR2 SYGVQD (reference sequence). TCRdb reanalysed the 5' RACE reads using MiXCR and keeps one entry per CDR3 protein. Among roughly 470,000 distinct CDR3 sequences listed, 25% to 30% were seen once. This record comes from a study of CD8 T cells in ankylosing spondylitis. Overall study findings and caveats: Blood of patients with ankylosing spondylitis appeared to be characterized by a TCR beta motif of 8 or 9 highly homologous variants.

This clonotype originated in a male donor with ankylosing spondylitis. The sequencing sample was made of blood, either unsorted or a sorted T cell fraction (not recorded which). V usage is TRBV10-1 and J usage is TRBJ2-2; no clear D gene. The CDR3 sequence is CASSEFRTGTGELFF. As DNA, the CDR3 is TGCGCCAGCAGTGAGTTTCGGACGGGCACCGGGGAGCTGTTTTTT.